This TCR beta chain was observed in a study of blood T cell repertoires in COVID-19. The CDR3 extends over 15 amino acids. The trim removed 3 bases at V and 4 bases at J, leaving 7 bases unmatched. CDR1 is KGHSH, CDR2 LQKENI, per germline. Sequencing used immunoSEQ multiplex PCR; TCRdb keeps in-frame clones, though not all of them. The table lists approximately 190,000 clones, 84% of them singletons. Sequencing was performed on peripheral blood. The chain employs TRBV18 and TRBJ2-5; 8 nucleotides match TRBD2. The origin of this receptor is a woman aged 70-85 years with active or convalescent COVID-19. The CDR3 DNA follows: TGTGCCAGCTCACCTTCGGGACTAGGGGGAGAGACCCAGTACTTC. It specifies CASSPSGLGGETQYF.